This T cell receptor (beta chain) was documented in a study of blood T cell repertoires in COVID-19. Overall study: Donors in the United States, Italy and Spain gave samples during acute or convalescent COVID-19. Nucleic acid was either cDNA or gDNA, and it came from T cells, B-cell-depleted T cells, or PBMCs.

V dropped 2 bases and J dropped 4 bases, with 18 bases sitting between them. The germline V gene encodes CDR1 GTSNPN and CDR2 SVGIG (reference sequence). The CDR3 loop spans 16 amino acids. Original data processing: Estimation of nucleated cell counts relied on the amplification of reference gene primers. Clones were sequenced by immunoSEQ multiplex PCR, and TCRdb holds only the in-frame ones, with some missing. The V and J calls and clone size are taken from that table; D and trimming were inferred from the DNA. The table includes 150,000 or so clones, over 80% detected once. This receptor was taken from a woman aged 45-60 years with acute or convalescent COVID-19. V and J are TRBV30 and TRBJ1-3, with D perhaps matching TRBD1 (5 bases). The sequencing sample was made of peripheral blood. CDR3 region: CAWSRITGLEGNTIYF. CDR3 bases: TGTGCCTGGAGTAGAATAACAGGATTAGAAGGAAACACCATATATTTT.